Included here is one T cell receptor beta chain sequence, with context. The specificity of this receptor is unknown. No base quality information exists; no much larger clone differs at one position. Participants in the prospective study were aged roughly 18 to 100 years, lived in some 24 United States geographic areas, and enrolled through a virtual design. To assign participants to cohorts, the prospective study relied on clinical history that participants themselves reported in a screening survey and a study questionnaire. Exposed participants had been in contact with someone with a PCR-confirmed or clinician-diagnosed COVID-19 case within 2 weeks of study entry. Mobile phlebotomists in the prospective study collected whole blood, serum and a nasopharyngeal or oropharyngeal swab from every participant. Over a 2-month period, participants in the prospective study had the option of providing additional blood draws and questionnaires. Before DNA extraction, prospective study blood samples were shipped either frozen or at room temperature.

This sample is drawn from a study of blood T cell repertoires in COVID-19 (dated by TCRdb to 2019 to 2021). General notes on the study: Samples covering the acute and convalescent phases of COVID-19 were provided by collaborators in the United States, Italy and Spain. Subjects who had been exposed to COVID-19, were actively infected with it, or had recovered from it provided the deeply sampled blood TCRbeta repertoires that made up the dataset. Where HLA class I and class II types were available, the types were taken from metadata supplied by the sample provider, not from assay-based typing. The repertoires were released in a freely available public database meant as a resource for research on the immune response to SARS-CoV-2. Nearly every sample came with metadata listing a de-identified subject ID, COVID-19 status, age in years and sex. Samples were obtained from the ongoing ImmuneRACE study (first 160 participants) and from roughly 1,300 subjects provided by 6 global collaborators. The material from the prospective study consisted of cDNA or gDNA derived from T cells, B-cell-depleted T cells, or PBMCs. What the research found in general, with its limitations: The amount of clinical and demographic metadata varied by source and participant and was provided uncurated.

The immunoSEQ Assay, a bias-controlled multiplex PCR, was used to amplify TCRbeta CDR3 regions from genomic DNA. The original methods were these. Nucleated cell counts per sample were estimated from amplification of reference gene primers within the assay. To quantify the absolute abundance of each unique TCRbeta CDR3 rearrangement, sequence reads were collapsed and filtered. For each sample, productive Simpson clonality was calculated by taking the square root of Simpson's diversity index across productive rearrangements. Sourced from immuneACCESS, this table was stored by TCRdb with only in-frame sequences that have V and J called. A share of the clones is absent; for the studies checked, an unresolved V gene accounts for under half, and the remainder has no known explanation. The D gene and trimming were derived from the DNA, and the V and J assignments and clone size from that table. The sample records about 300,000 clones, about nine tenths of which are singletons. The ten largest clones represent 2.5% to 3.5% of the sample.

V gives up 0 bases and J gives up 3 bases, and the segment between their germline ends measures 9 bases. The CDR3 runs 14 amino acids, cysteine and phenylalanine included. Only the CDR3 portion is preserved as DNA: 42 bases, with reading frame beginning at the first base. The CDR1 and CDR2 encoded by the germline V gene are SNHLY and FYNNEI. The sample taken for sequencing was PBMCs or T cells enriched from blood (not recorded which). The receptor chain draws on TRBV2 and TRBJ2-7, with a tentative D gene TRBD1 over 6 matching bases. The TCR sequence derives from a woman aged 50 to 65 who had been exposed to COVID-19. DNA sequence: TGTGCCAGCAGTGAAGCGACAGGCAACTACGAGCAGTACTTC. This sequence encodes CASSEATGNYEQYF.